The TCR beta chain described here comes from a study of Ad26.COV2.S vaccination and SARS-CoV-2 variants. As for the study in general: The Ad26.COV2.S arm of the COV1001 trial was where the donor was placed. Into the muscle, Ad26.COV2.S was dosed once or twice, 56 days apart.

Profiling relied on immunoSEQ multiplex PCR, and the TCRdb table lists in-frame clones only, not all of them. The sample holds about 350,000 clones, around 89% seen once. Deletions cut 2 bases from V and 5 bases from J, with 12 bases between. The V gene's germline CDR1 is WNHNN and CDR2 SYGVQD (reference sequence). The CDR3 contains 14 residues. Documented treatment: some 20 received Ad26.COV2.S at low or high dose, single or two shots; 5 received placebo; per-sample allocation not given. Day 63 after the first injection of vaccine or placebo was the sampling time. The sample consisted of peripheral blood, taken in a trial of Ad26.COV2.S vaccine versus placebo. The sequence was collected from a person between 18 and 65 years old who received the Ad26.COV2.S COVID-19 vaccine or a placebo. V and J are TRBV10-1 and TRBJ2-5, with TRBD2 as a possible D gene (7 bases). The CDR3 DNA sequence: TGCGCCAGCAGTGAGCGGGGGGCTCGGGAGACCCAGTACTTC. Its translation is CASSERGARETQYF.